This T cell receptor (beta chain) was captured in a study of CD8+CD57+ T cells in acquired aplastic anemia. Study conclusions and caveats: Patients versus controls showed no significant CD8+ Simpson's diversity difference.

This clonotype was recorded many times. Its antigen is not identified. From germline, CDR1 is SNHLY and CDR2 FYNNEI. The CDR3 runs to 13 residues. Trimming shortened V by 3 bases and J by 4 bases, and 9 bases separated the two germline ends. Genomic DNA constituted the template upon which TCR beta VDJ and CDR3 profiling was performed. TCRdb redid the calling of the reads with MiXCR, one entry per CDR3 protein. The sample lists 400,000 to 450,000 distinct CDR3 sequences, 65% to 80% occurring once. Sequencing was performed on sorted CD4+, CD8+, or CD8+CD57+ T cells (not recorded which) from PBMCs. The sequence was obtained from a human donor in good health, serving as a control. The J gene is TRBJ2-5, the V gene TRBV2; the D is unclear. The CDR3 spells CASSEVHGETQYF. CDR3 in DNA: TGTGCCAGCAGTGAGGTACACGGAGAGACCCAGTACTTC.